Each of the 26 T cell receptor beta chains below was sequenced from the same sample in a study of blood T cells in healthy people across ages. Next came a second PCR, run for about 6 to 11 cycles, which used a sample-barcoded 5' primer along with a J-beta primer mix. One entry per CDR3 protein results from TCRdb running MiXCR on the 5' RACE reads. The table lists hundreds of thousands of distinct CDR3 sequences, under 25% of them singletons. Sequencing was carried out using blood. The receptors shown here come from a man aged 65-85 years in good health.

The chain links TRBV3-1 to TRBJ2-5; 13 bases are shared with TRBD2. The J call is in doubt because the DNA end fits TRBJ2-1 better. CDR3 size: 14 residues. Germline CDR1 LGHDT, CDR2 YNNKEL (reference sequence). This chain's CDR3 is CASSQGLAGGEQFF. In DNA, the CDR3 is TGTGCCAGCAGCCAAGGACTAGCGGGAGGTGAGCAGTTCTTC.

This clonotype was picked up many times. The chain's CDR3 is CATSRGRSSGTDTQYF. The CDR3 DNA is TGTGCCACCAGCAGAGGCAGGTCCTCGGGCACAGATACGCAGTATTTT. The rearrangement links TRBV15 to TRBJ2-3; unclear D gene. The ends were cut back, 1 base at V and 1 base at J, with 12 bases in the middle. CDR1 and CDR2 from the germline V gene are LNHNV and YYDKDF (reference sequence). The CDR3 has 16 residues.

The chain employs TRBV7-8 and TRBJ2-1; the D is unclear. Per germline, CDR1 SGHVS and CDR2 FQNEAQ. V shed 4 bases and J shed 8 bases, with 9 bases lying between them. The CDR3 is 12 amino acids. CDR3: CASSSSNYEQFF. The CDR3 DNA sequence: TGTGCCAGCAGCTCGTCGAATTATGAGCAGTTCTTC.

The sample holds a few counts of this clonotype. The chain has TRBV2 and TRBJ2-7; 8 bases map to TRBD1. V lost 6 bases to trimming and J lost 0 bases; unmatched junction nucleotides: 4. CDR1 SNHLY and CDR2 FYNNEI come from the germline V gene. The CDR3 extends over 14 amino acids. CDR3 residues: CASRGQANSYEQYF. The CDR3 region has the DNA TGTGCCAGCAGGGGACAGGCTAACTCCTACGAGCAGTACTTC.

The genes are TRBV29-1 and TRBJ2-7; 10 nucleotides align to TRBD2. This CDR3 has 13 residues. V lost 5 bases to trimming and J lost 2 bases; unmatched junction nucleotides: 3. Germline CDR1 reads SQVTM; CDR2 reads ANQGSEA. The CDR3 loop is CSVSSGRPYEQYF. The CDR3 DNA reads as TGCAGCGTTAGTAGCGGGAGGCCCTACGAGCAGTACTTC.

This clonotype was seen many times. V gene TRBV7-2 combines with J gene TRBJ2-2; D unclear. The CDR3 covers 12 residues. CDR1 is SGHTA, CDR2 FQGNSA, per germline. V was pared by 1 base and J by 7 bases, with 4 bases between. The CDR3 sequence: CASSLEVGELFF. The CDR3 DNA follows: TGTGCCAGCAGCTTAGAAGTCGGGGAGCTGTTTTTT.

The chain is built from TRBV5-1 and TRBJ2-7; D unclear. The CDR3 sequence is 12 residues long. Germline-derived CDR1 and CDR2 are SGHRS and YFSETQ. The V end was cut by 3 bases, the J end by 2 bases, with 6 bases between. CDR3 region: CASSSEAYEQYF. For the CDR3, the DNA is TGCGCCAGCAGCTCAGAAGCCTACGAGCAGTACTTC.

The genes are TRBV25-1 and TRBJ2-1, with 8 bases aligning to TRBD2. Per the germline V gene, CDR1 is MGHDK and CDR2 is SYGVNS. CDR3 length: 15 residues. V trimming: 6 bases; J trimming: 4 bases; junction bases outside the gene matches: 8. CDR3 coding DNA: TGTGCCAGCAGGCCCCAGGGACTAGGATACAATGAGCAGTTCTTC. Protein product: CASRPQGLGYNEQFF.

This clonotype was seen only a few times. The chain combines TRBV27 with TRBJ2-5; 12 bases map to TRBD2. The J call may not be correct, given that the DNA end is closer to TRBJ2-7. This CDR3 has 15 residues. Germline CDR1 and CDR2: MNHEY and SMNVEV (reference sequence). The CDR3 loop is CASSPSSGRANEQYF. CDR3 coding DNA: TGTGCCAGCAGCCCATCTAGCGGGAGGGCCAACGAGCAGTACTTC.

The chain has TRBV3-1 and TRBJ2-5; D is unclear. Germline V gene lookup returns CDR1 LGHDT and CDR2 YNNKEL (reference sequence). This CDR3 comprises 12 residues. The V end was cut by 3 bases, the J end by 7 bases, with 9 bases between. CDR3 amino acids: CASSQDWVTQYF. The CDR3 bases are TGTGCCAGCAGCCAGGATTGGGTGACCCAGTACTTC.

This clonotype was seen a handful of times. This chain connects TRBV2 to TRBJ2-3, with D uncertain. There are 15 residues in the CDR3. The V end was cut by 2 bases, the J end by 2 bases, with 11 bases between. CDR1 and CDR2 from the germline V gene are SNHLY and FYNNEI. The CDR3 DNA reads TGTGCCAGCAGTGAACTACTATTCCTCACAGATACGCAGTATTTT. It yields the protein CASSELLFLTDTQYF.

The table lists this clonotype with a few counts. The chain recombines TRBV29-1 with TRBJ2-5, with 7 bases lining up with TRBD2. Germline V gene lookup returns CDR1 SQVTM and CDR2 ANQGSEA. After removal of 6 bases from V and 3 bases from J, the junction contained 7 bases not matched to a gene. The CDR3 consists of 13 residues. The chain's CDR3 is CSVTPSGKETQYF. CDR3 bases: TGCAGCGTAACCCCTAGCGGAAAAGAGACCCAGTACTTC.

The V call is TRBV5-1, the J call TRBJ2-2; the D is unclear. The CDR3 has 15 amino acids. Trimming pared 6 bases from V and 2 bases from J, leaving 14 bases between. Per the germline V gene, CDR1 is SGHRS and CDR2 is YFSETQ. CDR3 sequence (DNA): TGCGCCAGCATTGGGGAACTCGCCAACACCGGGGAGCTGTTTTTT. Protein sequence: CASIGELANTGELFF.

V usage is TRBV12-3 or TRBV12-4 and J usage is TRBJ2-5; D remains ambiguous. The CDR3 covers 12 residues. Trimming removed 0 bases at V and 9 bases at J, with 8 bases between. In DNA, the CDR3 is TGTGCCAGCAGTTTAGCGGGAACGGCCCAGTACTTC. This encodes CASSLAGTAQYF.

CDR3 DNA: TGTGCCAGCAGCCAAGGACAGGCCACTGAAGCTTTCTTT. Residues: CASSQGQATEAFF. V and J are TRBV6-2 or TRBV6-3 and TRBJ1-1, with 7 bases fitting TRBD1. Germline assignment: CDR1 MNHEY and CDR2 SVGEGT. With V trimmed by 6 bases and J by 4 bases, 5 bases remained unmatched. The CDR3 is made up of 13 amino acids.

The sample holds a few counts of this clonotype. CDR3 residues: CASSLESGLYNYGYTF. In DNA form, the CDR3 reads TGCGCCAGCAGCTTGGAATCCGGACTATATAACTATGGCTACACCTTC. The chain carries TRBV5-1 and TRBJ1-2, with D unresolved. CDR1 and CDR2 (germline): SGHRS, YFSETQ. V was pared by 0 bases and J by 1 base, with 13 bases between. This CDR3 spans 16 amino acids.

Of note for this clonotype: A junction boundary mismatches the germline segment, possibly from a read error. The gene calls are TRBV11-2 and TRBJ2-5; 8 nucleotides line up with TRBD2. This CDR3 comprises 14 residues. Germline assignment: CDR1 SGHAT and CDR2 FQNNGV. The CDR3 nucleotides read TGTGTCAGCAGCTTAACCAGCGGGAGTGGGACCCAGTACTTC. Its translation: CVSSLTSGSGTQYF.

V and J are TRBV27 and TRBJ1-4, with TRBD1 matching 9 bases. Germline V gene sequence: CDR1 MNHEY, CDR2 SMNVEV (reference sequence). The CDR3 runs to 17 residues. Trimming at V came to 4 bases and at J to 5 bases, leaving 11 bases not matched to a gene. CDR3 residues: CASSWDATGGPNEKLFF. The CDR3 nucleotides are TGTGCCAGCAGTTGGGACGCAACAGGGGGCCCCAATGAAAAACTGTTTTTT.

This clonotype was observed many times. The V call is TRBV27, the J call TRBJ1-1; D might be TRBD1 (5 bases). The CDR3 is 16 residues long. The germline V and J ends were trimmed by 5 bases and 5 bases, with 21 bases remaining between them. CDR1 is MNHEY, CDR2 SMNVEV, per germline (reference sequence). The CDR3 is CASSLGEGRRWTEAFF. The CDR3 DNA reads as TGTGCCAGCAGTCTCGGTGAGGGGCGGCGGTGGACTGAAGCTTTCTTT.

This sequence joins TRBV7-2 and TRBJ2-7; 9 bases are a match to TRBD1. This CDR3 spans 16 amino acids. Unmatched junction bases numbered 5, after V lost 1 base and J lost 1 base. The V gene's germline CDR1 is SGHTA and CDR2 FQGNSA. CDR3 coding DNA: TGTGCCAGCAGCTTAGGTAGTGGACAGGGGTCCTACGAGCAGTACTTC. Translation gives CASSLGSGQGSYEQYF.

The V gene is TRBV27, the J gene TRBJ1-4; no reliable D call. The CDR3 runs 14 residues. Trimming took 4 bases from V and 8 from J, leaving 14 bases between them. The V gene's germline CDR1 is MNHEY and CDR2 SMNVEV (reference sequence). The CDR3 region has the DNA TGTGCCAGCAGTTCCGGACGGTTGGGGGAAAAACTGTTTTTT. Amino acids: CASSSGRLGEKLFF.

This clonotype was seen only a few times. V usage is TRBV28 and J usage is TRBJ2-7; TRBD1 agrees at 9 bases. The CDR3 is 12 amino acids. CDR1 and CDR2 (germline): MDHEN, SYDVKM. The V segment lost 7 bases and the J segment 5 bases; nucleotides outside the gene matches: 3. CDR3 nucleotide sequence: TGTGCCAGCAACAGGGGGCTGCACGAGCAGTACTTC. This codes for CASNRGLHEQYF.

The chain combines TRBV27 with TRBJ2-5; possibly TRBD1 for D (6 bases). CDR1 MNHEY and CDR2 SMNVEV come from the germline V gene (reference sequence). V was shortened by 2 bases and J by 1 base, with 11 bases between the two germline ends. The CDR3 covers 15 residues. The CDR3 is CASSLVAGAQETQYF. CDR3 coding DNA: TGTGCCAGCAGTTTAGTAGCAGGGGCCCAAGAGACCCAGTACTTC.

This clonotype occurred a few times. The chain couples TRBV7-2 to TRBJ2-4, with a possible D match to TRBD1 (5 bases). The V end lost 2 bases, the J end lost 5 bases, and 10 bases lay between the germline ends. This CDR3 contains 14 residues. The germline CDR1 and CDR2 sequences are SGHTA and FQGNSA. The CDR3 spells CASSLSDIQNIQYF. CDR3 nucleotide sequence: TGTGCCAGCAGCTTATCGGACATCCAAAACATTCAGTACTTC.

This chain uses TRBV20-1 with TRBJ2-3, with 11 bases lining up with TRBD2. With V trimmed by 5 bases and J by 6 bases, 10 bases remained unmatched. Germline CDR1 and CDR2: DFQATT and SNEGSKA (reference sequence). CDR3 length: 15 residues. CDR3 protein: CSAVKLAGEYDTQYF. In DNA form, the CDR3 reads TGCAGTGCTGTAAAACTAGCGGGAGAGTATGATACGCAGTATTTT.

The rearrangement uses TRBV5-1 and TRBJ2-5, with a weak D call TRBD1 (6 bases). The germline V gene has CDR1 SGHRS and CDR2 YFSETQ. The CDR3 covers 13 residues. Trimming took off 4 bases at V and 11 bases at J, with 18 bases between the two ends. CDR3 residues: CASSGTNRDQQYF. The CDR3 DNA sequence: TGCGCCAGCAGCGGAACCAACAGGGATCAGCAGTACTTC.